The 32 T cell receptor beta chains given below trace back to one sample, sequenced in a study of cytomegalovirus exposure and HLA in healthy donors. The PCR contained 60 Vbeta and 13 Jbeta primers. Sequencing used immunoSEQ multiplex PCR; TCRdb keeps in-frame clones, though not all of them. The data show around 120,000 clones, 60% to 85% seen once. The sequencing sample was made of PBMCs. Receptor source: a human donor in good health.

The V call is TRBV19, the J call TRBJ2-2, with unresolved D. There are 15 residues in the CDR3. Per the germline V gene, CDR1 is LNHDA and CDR2 is SQIVND (reference sequence). Trimming removed 6 bases from V and 0 bases from J, with 11 bases in between. Here the CDR3 reads CASRLNRANTGELFF. In DNA form, the CDR3 reads TGTGCCAGTAGGCTAAACCGAGCGAACACCGGGGAGCTGTTTTTT.

The chain combines TRBV12-5 with TRBJ1-2; 12 bases match TRBD1. The CDR3 covers 17 residues. J lost 5 bases, V lost 2 bases, and 9 bases had no gene match. In germline, CDR1 is LGHNT, CDR2 FRNRAP. Here the CDR3 reads CASGLRGTGGSPYGYTF. CDR3 bases: TGTGCTAGTGGTTTGCGGGGGACAGGGGGCAGTCCTTATGGCTACACCTTC.

The chain links TRBV27 to TRBJ2-3; 7 bases fit TRBD1. Per germline, CDR1 MNHEY and CDR2 SMNVEV (reference sequence). V lost 3 bases, J lost 7 bases, and 7 bases stayed unmatched. CDR3 size: 14 residues. CDR3 nucleotide sequence: TGTGCCAGCAGTTTGGGACAGCGGCAGTATACGCAGTATTTT. Translation gives CASSLGQRQYTQYF.

CDR3 loop: CASSLVAGDSYEQYF. CDR3 nucleotides: TGTGCCAGCAGCTTGGTTGCGGGGGACTCCTACGAGCAGTACTTC. This rearrangement joins TRBV7-9 to TRBJ2-7; 7 nucleotides match TRBD2. The J segment lost 0 bases and the V segment lost 3 bases, leaving 5 bases of the junction unmatched. This CDR3 is built from 15 residues. Germline V gene sequence: CDR1 SEHNR, CDR2 FQNEAQ (reference sequence).

The chain is built from TRBV2 and TRBJ2-7; D uncertain. Germline V CDR1 and CDR2: SNHLY, FYNNEI. This CDR3 contains 11 residues. Trimming cost V 5 bases and J 2 bases, with 4 bases left between them. In nucleotides, the CDR3 is TGTGCCAGCAGTCAGACCTACGAGCAGTACTTC. This translates into CASSQTYEQYF.

In the case of this clone: Different DNA sequences within this sample yield the same CDR3. The genes are TRBV11-2 and TRBJ2-7; D gene ambiguous. Germline values: CDR1 SGHAT, CDR2 FQNNGV. V was pared by 1 base and J by 3 bases, with 7 bases between. The CDR3 spans 13 residues. The CDR3 loop reads CASSLGRNYEQYF. CDR3 sequence (DNA): TGTGCCAGCAGCTTAGGCAGAAACTACGAGCAGTACTTC. Variable domain in full (rest from reference TRBV11-2 and TRBJ2-7): EAGVAQSPRYKIIEKRQSVAFWCNPISGHATLYWYQQILGQGPKLLIQFQNNGVVDDSQLPKDRFSAERLKGVDSTLKIQPAKLEDSAVYLCASSLGRNYEQYFGPGTRLTVT.

The CDR3 DNA sequence: TGTGCCAGCAGCTTTGGCCGTGACAGGAGATTCACAGATACGCAGTATTTT. It translates to CASSFGRDRRFTDTQYF. The chain recombines TRBV5-4 with TRBJ2-3; D perhaps matches TRBD1 (6 bases). Germline CDR1 and CDR2: SGHNT and YYREEE (reference sequence). Trimming removed 2 bases from V and 2 bases from J, with 18 bases in between. This CDR3 is built from 17 residues.

As DNA, the CDR3 is TGTGCCAGTGGGACAGGATCTAATCAGCCCCAGCATTTT. The encoded protein is CASGTGSNQPQHF. The rearrangement joins TRBV6-5 to TRBJ1-5, with 8 bases identical to TRBD1. The CDR3 covers 13 residues. Germline values: CDR1 MNHEY, CDR2 SVGAGI. V gave up 9 bases and J gave up 4 bases; unmatched junction bases: 5.

The chain is built from TRBV5-1 and TRBJ1-1, with 7 bases aligning to TRBD1. This CDR3 is 15 amino acids long. Per germline, CDR1 SGHRS and CDR2 YFSETQ. The V gene end was trimmed by 1 base and the J gene end by 4 bases; junction bases not matched to a gene: 7. CDR3 amino acids: CASSLSWTGGTEAFF. CDR3 in DNA: TGCGCCAGCAGCTTGTCCTGGACAGGAGGCACTGAAGCTTTCTTT. Filled out from reference TRBV5-1 and TRBJ1-1, the complete variable domain reads KAGVTQTPRYLIKTRGQQVTLSCSPISGHRSVSWYQQTPGQGLQFLFEYFSETQRNKGNFPGRFSGRQFSNSRSEMNVSTLELGDSALYLCASSLSWTGGTEAFFGQGTRLTVV.

J is TRBJ1-2 and V is TRBV4-2; TRBD1 matches at 7 bases. V shed 4 bases and J 6 bases; nucleotides not matched to a gene: 11. CDR1 LGHNA and CDR2 YNFKEQ come from the germline V gene. This CDR3 spans 15 amino acids. CDR3 DNA: TGTGCCAGCAGCCTCCCGGGACAGCTCTGGGATGGCTACACCTTC. Its protein is CASSLPGQLWDGYTF.

This chain links TRBV6-1 with TRBJ2-1; 7 positions match TRBD2. V trimming: 4 bases; J trimming: 8 bases; junction bases outside the gene matches: 8. CDR1 is MNHNS, CDR2 SASEGT, per germline. This CDR3 comprises 14 residues. CDR3 amino acids: CASSVNRDYDEQFF. CDR3 in DNA: TGTGCCAGCAGTGTAAACCGGGACTATGATGAGCAGTTCTTC.

The chain combines TRBV5-1 with TRBJ1-1; 7 positions agree with TRBD1. Looked up from germline, CDR1 is SGHRS and CDR2 is YFSETQ. The CDR3 length is 14 residues. V lost 4 bases, J lost 3 bases, and 6 bases stayed unmatched. The CDR3 DNA reads TGCGCCAGCAGCAAAGGACAGGTCGACACTGAAGCTTTCTTT. Translated, it gives CASSKGQVDTEAFF.

V usage is TRBV27 and J usage is TRBJ2-1; 7 nucleotides match TRBD1. The V segment lost 5 bases and the J segment 5 bases; nucleotides outside the gene matches: 6. The germline gives CDR1 MNHEY, CDR2 SMNVEV (reference sequence). This CDR3 spans 14 amino acids. CDR3 loop: CASSTNRGNNEQFF. DNA for the CDR3: TGTGCCAGCAGTACCAACAGGGGTAACAATGAGCAGTTCTTC.

The chain couples TRBV5-5 to TRBJ1-1; tentatively, D is TRBD1 (5 bases). The V end was cut by 4 bases, the J end by 5 bases, with 18 bases between. CDR1 SGHKS and CDR2 YYEKEE come from the germline V gene (reference sequence). The CDR3 is 15 amino acids. The chain's CDR3 is CASSRQGVTETEAFF. The CDR3 DNA is TGTGCCAGCAGCAGGCAGGGTGTTACTGAGACTGAAGCTTTCTTT.

The chain couples TRBV19 to TRBJ1-6; D is uncertain. Trimming pared 1 base from V and 7 bases from J, leaving 14 bases between. The CDR3 length is 16 residues. Germline CDR1 LNHDA, CDR2 SQIVND (reference sequence). The CDR3 protein is CASSIGPERVNSPLHF. The CDR3 DNA sequence: TGTGCCAGTAGTATAGGACCCGAACGGGTAAATTCACCCCTCCACTTT.

This clone occurred a few times. The chain combines TRBV4-1 with TRBJ1-6; a possible D gene is TRBD1 (5 bases). CDR1 is MGHRA, CDR2 YSYEKL, per germline. V lost 0 bases and J lost 4, with 7 bases in between. The CDR3 extends over 15 amino acids. CDR3 sequence (DNA): TGCGCCAGCAGCCAAGACACAGGTTATAATTCACCCCTCCACTTT. Its protein product is CASSQDTGYNSPLHF.

The rearrangement links TRBV27 to TRBJ2-2; D perhaps matches TRBD2 (5 bases). From germline, CDR1 is MNHEY and CDR2 SMNVEV (reference sequence). The CDR3 runs to 12 residues. Trimming took 6 bases from V and 4 from J, leaving 6 bases between them. The CDR3 DNA sequence: TGTGCCAGCAGCCGGGGCACCGGGGAGCTGTTTTTT. This sequence encodes CASSRGTGELFF.

The chain joins TRBV4-1 to TRBJ1-3, with D unclear. Trimming shortened V by 1 base and J by 3 bases, and 10 bases separated the two germline ends. In germline, CDR1 is MGHRA, CDR2 YSYEKL. CDR3 length equals 15 residues. The CDR3: CASSQVAALGNTIYF. The CDR3 DNA follows: TGCGCCAGCAGCCAAGTTGCGGCACTTGGAAACACCATATATTTT.

The rearrangement links TRBV2 to TRBJ1-4; 7 bases map to TRBD1. Germline V CDR1 and CDR2: SNHLY, FYNNEI. Trimming took 6 bases from V and 8 from J; bases not matched to a gene: 12. The length of the CDR3 is 15 residues. The CDR3 DNA follows: TGTGCCAGCAGCGCGTCCGGGACAGAAGCAGAAAAACTGTTTTTT. As protein: CASSASGTEAEKLFF.

V usage is TRBV6-1 and J usage is TRBJ2-7, with 9 bases lining up with TRBD2. Trimming removed 4 bases from V and 0 bases from J; junction bases left unmatched: 4. CDR1 MNHNS and CDR2 SASEGT come from the germline V gene. This CDR3 has 15 amino acids. DNA for the CDR3: TGTGCCAGCAGTGCCCCAGCGGGGGGCTCCTACGAGCAGTACTTC. It encodes CASSAPAGGSYEQYF.

This clone was seen only once. V gene TRBV6-1 combines with J gene TRBJ2-5; 7 bases are a match to TRBD1. The junction had 9 bases not matched to a gene; V was cut back by 6 bases and J by 5 bases. The CDR3 length is 14 residues. Germline V CDR1 and CDR2: MNHNS, SASEGT. CDR3 bases: TGTGCCAGCAGCGAAAACAGGGGCAGCGAGACCCAGTACTTC. This gives the protein CASSENRGSETQYF.

The genes are TRBV11-2 and TRBJ2-1; D gene unclear. Germline V gives CDR1 SGHAT, CDR2 FQNNGV. The CDR3 sequence is 13 residues long. Deletions cut 2 bases from V and 9 bases from J, with 11 bases between. CDR3 sequence reads: CASSLPSQSEQFF. The DNA of the CDR3 is TGTGCCAGCAGCTTACCCAGTCAATCTGAGCAGTTCTTC. The complete variable domain, with remaining parts taken from reference TRBV11-2 and TRBJ2-1, reads EAGVAQSPRYKIIEKRQSVAFWCNPISGHATLYWYQQILGQGPKLLIQFQNNGVVDDSQLPKDRFSAERLKGVDSTLKIQPAKLEDSAVYLCASSLPSQSEQFFGPGTRLTVL.

The rearrangement links TRBV6-1 to TRBJ2-5; D is possibly TRBD2 (7 bases). The CDR3 extends over 16 amino acids. Germline V gene lookup returns CDR1 MNHNS and CDR2 SASEGT. Between the trimmed V and J ends, which lost 2 bases and 4 bases, there was a span of 17 bases. The CDR3 spells CASSEHSPGGVETQYF. In nucleotides, the CDR3 is TGTGCCAGCAGTGAACACTCGCCGGGGGGCGTAGAGACCCAGTACTTC.

This chain connects TRBV9 to TRBJ2-2; D not certain. Germline-derived CDR1 and CDR2 are SGDLS and YYNGEE. The CDR3 is 14 amino acids. Trimming removed 4 bases from V and 3 bases from J, with 10 bases in between. CDR3 residues: CASSLQMYTGELFF. DNA of the CDR3: TGTGCCAGCAGCCTCCAGATGTACACCGGGGAGCTGTTTTTT.

This chain uses TRBV29-1 with TRBJ1-2, with D unresolved. CDR3 length: 12 amino acids. CDR1 and CDR2 from the germline V gene are SQVTM and ANQGSEA. V lost 7 bases to trimming and J lost 3 bases, with 12 bases between them. CDR3 sequence (DNA): TGCAGCGCAACAGACACCTACTATGGCTACACCTTC. Translating it yields CSATDTYYGYTF.

CDR3 in DNA: TGTGCCAGCAGCCAGGGGTCCGACAGAAATCAGCCCCAGCATTTT. This codes for CASSQGSDRNQPQHF. The chain uses TRBV5-4 and TRBJ1-5; D is perhaps TRBD1 (6 bases). The length of the CDR3 is 15 residues. Germline V CDR1 and CDR2: SGHNT, YYREEE (reference sequence). Trimming pared 4 bases from V and 4 bases from J, leaving 15 bases between.

This chain connects TRBV11-3 to TRBJ1-6, with 8 bases that match TRBD1. The CDR3 loop spans 13 amino acids. Per germline, CDR1 SGHNT and CDR2 YENEEA. Trimming took 5 bases from V and 9 from J; bases not matched to a gene: 3. CDR3 in amino acids: CASSAGQGSPLHF. CDR3 sequence (DNA): TGTGCCAGCAGCGCCGGACAGGGTTCACCCCTCCACTTT.

V usage is TRBV18 and J usage is TRBJ2-2, with TRBD2 as a possible D gene (6 bases). V was clipped by 0 bases and J by 3 bases, with 14 bases between them. CDR1 is KGHSH, CDR2 LQKENI, per germline. The CDR3 has 17 residues. The CDR3 region is CASSPPMTGLHTGELFF. Here the CDR3 DNA reads TGTGCCAGCTCACCACCTATGACGGGACTTCACACCGGGGAGCTGTTTTTT.

The gene calls are TRBV6-1 and TRBJ1-5, with no clear D. Germline assignment: CDR1 MNHNS and CDR2 SASEGT. Trimming shortened V by 2 bases and J by 2 bases, and 13 bases separated the two germline ends. This CDR3 comprises 16 residues. Here the CDR3 reads CASSERLALGNQPQHF. The DNA of the CDR3 is TGTGCCAGCAGTGAAAGATTGGCTCTGGGCAATCAGCCCCAGCATTTT.

The chain employs TRBV7-9 and TRBJ2-7, with TRBD2 as a possible D gene (6 bases). The CDR3 loop spans 18 amino acids. Deletions cut 1 base from V and 2 bases from J, with 21 bases between. The germline CDR1 and CDR2 sequences are SEHNR and FQNEAQ (reference sequence). For the CDR3, the DNA is TGTGCCAGCAGCTTAGTCTTGGGACCTTTGGGGGGTACCTACGAGCAGTACTTC. It is translated as CASSLVLGPLGGTYEQYF.

The V call is TRBV5-4, the J call TRBJ2-7; D might be TRBD1 (5 bases). The V gene's germline CDR1 is SGHNT and CDR2 YYREEE (reference sequence). Trimming cost V 3 bases and J 2 bases, with 12 bases left between them. CDR3 length equals 14 residues. The CDR3 DNA follows: TGTGCCAGCAGCTCCCAGGGTCGGGCCTACGAGCAGTACTTC. Residues: CASSSQGRAYEQYF.

V is TRBV5-6 and J is TRBJ1-1; 7 bases align to TRBD1. Germline V lookup: CDR1 SGHDT, CDR2 YYEEEE. V was pared by 1 base and J by 8 bases, with 5 bases of the junction left unmatched. The CDR3 is 13 amino acids. The CDR3: CASSLYRGGEAFF. Written as DNA, the CDR3 is TGTGCCAGCAGCTTGTACAGGGGAGGAGAAGCTTTCTTT.